These 19 T cell receptor beta chains were sequenced from one sample in a study of post-analysis software for immune sequencing data. The study's findings and limits: Elevated frequency relative to controls characterized a handful of TRBV segments in patients, TRBV5-6, TRBV5-1 and TRBV20-1 among them.

cDNA libraries for TCR beta contained unique molecular identifiers. TCRdb re-derived calls from the PCR reads in MiXCR, one entry per CDR3 protein. The data hold over 250,000 distinct CDR3 sequences, with around 34% observed a single time. These receptors have no known antigen. The sequenced sample consisted of blood. These TCRs come from a girl aged 10-17 years with multiple sclerosis.

A few counts support this clonotype. The genes are TRBV2 and TRBJ2-1; TRBD1 or TRBD2 may be the D gene (5 bases each). Germline V gene sequence: CDR1 SNHLY, CDR2 FYNNEI. The CDR3 has 16 amino acids. Deletions cut 11 bases from V and 6 bases from J, with 26 bases between. CDR3 protein: CARARGPVGNANEQFF. CDR3 coding DNA: TGTGCCCGAGCTAGGGGACCCGTTGGCAACGCCAATGAGCAGTTCTTC.

Notes on this clonotype: A much larger clone differs by one base, so this may be a read error. V usage is TRBV5-1 and J usage is TRBJ2-3; perhaps TRBD2 as D (5 bases). The germline V gene has CDR1 SGHRS and CDR2 YFSETQ. The CDR3 has 12 amino acids. V lost 7 bases to trimming and J lost 8 bases, with 14 bases between them. The CDR3 protein is CASALLEGTQYF. In DNA form, the CDR3 reads TGCGCCAGCGCCCTTCTCGAGGGTACGCAGTATTTT.

The V gene is TRBV29-1, the J gene TRBJ2-7; the D gene is possibly TRBD2 (6 bases). Germline assignment: CDR1 SQVTM and CDR2 ANQGSEA. With 7 bases removed from V and 9 bases from J, the gap between germline ends came to 22 bases. The CDR3 covers 13 residues. The CDR3 nucleotides read TGCAGCGCCGCGGAGGGGAATTTGCCCGGGCAGTACTTC. This codes for CSAAEGNLPGQYF.

This clonotype has at least ten counts. The chain employs TRBV5-1 and TRBJ2-1; weak D call: TRBD1 (5 bases). Germline V gene sequence: CDR1 SGHRS, CDR2 YFSETQ. This CDR3 comprises 13 residues. The V end lost 0 bases, the J end lost 6 bases, and 7 bases lay between the germline ends. The CDR3: CASSLAGPNEQFF. The CDR3 DNA follows: TGCGCCAGCAGCTTGGCAGGGCCCAATGAGCAGTTCTTC.

The rearrangement uses TRBV5-1 and TRBJ2-1, with 8 bases that match TRBD2. J gave up 9 bases and V 1 base, and 6 bases lay outside the gene matches. Germline V gene sequence: CDR1 SGHRS, CDR2 YFSETQ. This CDR3 region has 14 residues. The chain's CDR3 is CASSLLGTRGEQFF. For the CDR3, the DNA is TGCGCCAGCAGCTTGTTGGGGACTAGGGGTGAGCAGTTCTTC.

At least ten counts were recorded for this clonotype. V usage is TRBV4-1 and J usage is TRBJ1-1; D remains unclear. There are 15 residues in the CDR3. Trimming took off 0 bases at V and 0 bases at J, with 8 bases between the two ends. Germline V gives CDR1 MGHRA, CDR2 YSYEKL. The CDR3 DNA reads TGCGCCAGCAGCCAAGACGAGGATTTGAACACTGAAGCTTTCTTT. It encodes CASSQDEDLNTEAFF.

On this clonotype: A much bigger clone sits one base away, suggesting this may be a read error. This sequence joins TRBV27 and TRBJ2-1, with TRBD2 matching over 12 bases. This CDR3 has 14 residues. Germline assignment: CDR1 MNHEY and CDR2 SMNVEV (reference sequence). DNA of the CDR3: TGTGCCGGCAGAACTAGCGGGAGGCACAATGAGCAGTTCTTC. Translating gives CAGRTSGRHNEQFF.

This sequence joins TRBV24-1 and TRBJ2-1, with D tentatively TRBD2 (5 bases). The V gene's germline CDR1 is KGHDR and CDR2 SFDVKD. V shed 3 bases and J shed 9 bases, with 11 bases lying between them. The CDR3 has 13 residues. The CDR3: CATSDRGSSEQFF. The CDR3 DNA sequence: TGTGCCACCAGTGATCGAGGGAGTAGTGAGCAGTTCTTC.

At least ten counts were recorded for this clonotype. J is TRBJ2-1 and V is TRBV2, with 11 nucleotides matching TRBD2. Per germline, CDR1 SNHLY and CDR2 FYNNEI. This CDR3 comprises 15 residues. V shed 6 bases, J shed 4 bases, and the junction held 5 bases outside the gene matches. The chain's CDR3 is CASSRLAGSYNEQFF. CDR3 sequence (DNA): TGTGCCAGCAGCCGACTAGCGGGATCGTACAATGAGCAGTTCTTC.

J is TRBJ1-1 and V is TRBV15; 7 nucleotides agree with TRBD1. In germline, CDR1 is LNHNV, CDR2 YYDKDF (reference sequence). V dropped 1 base and J dropped 1; count of bases not matched to a gene: 6. The CDR3 runs 16 residues. CDR3 in DNA: TGTGCCACCAGCAGAGTGAGACAGGGTCCGAACACTGAAGCTTTCTTT. Translating it yields CATSRVRQGPNTEAFF. The variable domain in full, completed from reference TRBV15 and TRBJ1-1, reads DAMVIQNPRYQVTQFGKPVTLSCSQTLNHNVMYWYQQKSSQAPKLLFHYYDKDFNNEADTPDNFQSRRPNTSFCFLDIRSPGLGDTAMYLCATSRVRQGPNTEAFFGQGTRLTVV.

This clonotype has a handful of counts. V is TRBV4-1 and J is TRBJ2-5; 9 positions match TRBD2. V was clipped by 3 bases and J by 4 bases; unmatched bases: 6. The CDR3 contains 15 residues. The germline V gene encodes CDR1 MGHRA and CDR2 YSYEKL. In DNA form, the CDR3 reads TGCGCCAGCAGCCAGGGCGGGGGGGCCACAGAGACCCAGTACTTC. It translates to CASSQGGGATETQYF.

The chain links TRBV19 to TRBJ1-5, with D possibly matching TRBD1 (5 bases). Trimming shortened V by 5 bases and J by 6 bases, and 14 bases separated the two germline ends. Germline values: CDR1 LNHDA, CDR2 SQIVND (reference sequence). CDR3 size: 14 residues. For the CDR3, the DNA is TGTGCCAGTAGTTCCCCGGGGGAAGGTCAGCCCCAGCATTTT. Amino acids: CASSSPGEGQPQHF.

The chain has TRBV20-1 and TRBJ2-1; a weak D match, TRBD2 (7 bases). CDR1 DFQATT and CDR2 SNEGSKA come from the germline V gene (reference sequence). V shed 3 bases and J shed 0 bases, with 12 bases lying between them. CDR3 length: 15 amino acids. The CDR3 coding sequence is TGCAGTGCTAGTGACAGGACTAGCTCCTACAATGAGCAGTTCTTC. Translation gives CSASDRTSSYNEQFF.

This clonotype was seen many times. The chain recombines TRBV5-6 with TRBJ2-5; 9 nucleotides line up with TRBD1. This CDR3 is 17 amino acids long. V lost 2 bases, J lost 6 bases, and 14 bases stayed unmatched. Per germline, CDR1 SGHDT and CDR2 YYEEEE. CDR3 bases: TGTGCCAGCAGCTTTCTCCGGCCACAGGGGGCGAATAAGACCCAGTACTTC. It yields the protein CASSFLRPQGANKTQYF.

This clonotype has more than one count but fewer than ten. The chain is built from TRBV18 and TRBJ1-2; perhaps TRBD1 as D (5 bases). The CDR3 is made up of 13 amino acids. The V end lost 2 bases, the J end lost 2 bases, and 6 bases lay between the germline ends. The germline V gene encodes CDR1 KGHSH and CDR2 LQKENI. This CDR3 reads CASSPGHNYGYTF. The CDR3 DNA follows: TGTGCCAGCTCACCAGGACACAACTATGGCTACACCTTC.

In regard to this clonotype: A much larger clone sits a single nucleotide away, making a read error possible. The chain has TRBV20-1 and TRBJ1-5; D gene unclear. V dropped 6 bases and J dropped 1 base, with 13 bases sitting between them. Germline V lookup: CDR1 DFQATT, CDR2 SNEGSKA (reference sequence). The CDR3 contains 14 residues. Here the CDR3 reads CSALDVLSNQPQHF. The CDR3 region has the DNA TGCAGTGCCCTAGACGTACTAAGCAATCAGCCCCAGCATTTT.

The CDR3 region is CSVDHVAVGPSSYNEQFF. The CDR3 DNA sequence: TGCAGCGTTGACCACGTGGCTGTCGGGCCGAGCTCCTACAATGAGCAGTTCTTC. The chain links TRBV29-1 to TRBJ2-1; unclear D gene. V lost 3 bases to trimming and J lost 0 bases, with 21 bases between them. The CDR3 runs 18 residues. Germline CDR1 and CDR2: SQVTM and ANQGSEA.

This clonotype showed up just a few times. The chain's CDR3 is CASSLFSGAGYEQFF. Written as DNA, the CDR3 is TGTGCCAGCAGCTTATTTTCGGGAGCGGGTTATGAGCAGTTCTTC. The chain joins TRBV7-2 to TRBJ2-1; D might be TRBD2 (6 bases). CDR1 SGHTA and CDR2 FQGNSA come from the germline V gene. Trimming removed 2 bases from V and 8 bases from J, with 16 bases in between. The CDR3 has 15 amino acids.

This clonotype has a count of ten or more. This chain links TRBV6-5 with TRBJ2-5; 9 nucleotides line up with TRBD2. Germline V gives CDR1 MNHEY, CDR2 SVGAGI. The CDR3 length is 15 residues. The V segment lost 5 bases and the J segment 5 bases; nucleotides outside the gene matches: 9. For the CDR3, the DNA is TGTGCCAGCAGTATAGCGGGAGACGGTCTGGAGACCCAGTACTTC. Encoded protein: CASSIAGDGLETQYF.